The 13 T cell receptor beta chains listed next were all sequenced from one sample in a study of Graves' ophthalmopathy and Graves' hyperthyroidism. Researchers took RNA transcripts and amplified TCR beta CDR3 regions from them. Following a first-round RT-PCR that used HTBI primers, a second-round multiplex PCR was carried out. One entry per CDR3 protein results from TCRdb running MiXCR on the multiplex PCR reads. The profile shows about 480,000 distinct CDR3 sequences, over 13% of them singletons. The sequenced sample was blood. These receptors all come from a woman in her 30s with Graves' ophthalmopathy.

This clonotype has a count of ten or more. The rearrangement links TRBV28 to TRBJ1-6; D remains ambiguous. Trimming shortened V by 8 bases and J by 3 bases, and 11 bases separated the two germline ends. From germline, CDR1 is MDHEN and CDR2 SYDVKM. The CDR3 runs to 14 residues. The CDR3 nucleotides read TGTGCCAGCGTTAGGCCGAACTATAATTCACCCCTCCACTTT. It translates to CASVRPNYNSPLHF.

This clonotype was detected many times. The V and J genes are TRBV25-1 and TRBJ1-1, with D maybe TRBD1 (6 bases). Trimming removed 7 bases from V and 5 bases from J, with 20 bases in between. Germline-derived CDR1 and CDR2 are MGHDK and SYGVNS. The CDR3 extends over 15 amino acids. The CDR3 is CASNQAGRRGTEAFF. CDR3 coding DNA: TGTGCCAGCAACCAGGCGGGCCGGAGGGGGACTGAAGCTTTCTTT.

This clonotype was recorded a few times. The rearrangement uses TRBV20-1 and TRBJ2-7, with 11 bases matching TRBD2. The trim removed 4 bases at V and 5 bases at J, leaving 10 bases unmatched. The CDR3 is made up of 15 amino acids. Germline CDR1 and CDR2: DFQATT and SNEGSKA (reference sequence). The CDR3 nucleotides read TGCAGTGCTACTACCTTAGCGGGGGGGCCCGACGAGCAGTACTTC. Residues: CSATTLAGGPDEQYF.

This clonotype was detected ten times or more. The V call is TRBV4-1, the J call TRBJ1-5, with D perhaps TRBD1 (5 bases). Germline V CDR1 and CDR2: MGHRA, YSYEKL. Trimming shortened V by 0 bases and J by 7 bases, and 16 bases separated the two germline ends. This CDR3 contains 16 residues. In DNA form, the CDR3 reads TGCGCCAGCAGCCAAGAGGTGGACGGGGGTGTACAGCCCCAGCATTTT. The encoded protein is CASSQEVDGGVQPQHF.

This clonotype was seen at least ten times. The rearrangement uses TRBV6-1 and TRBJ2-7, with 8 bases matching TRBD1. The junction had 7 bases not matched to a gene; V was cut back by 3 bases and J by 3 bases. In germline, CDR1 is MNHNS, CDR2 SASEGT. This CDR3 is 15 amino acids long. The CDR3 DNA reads TGTGCCAGCAGTGATAAGAGGGACAGGAACTACGAGCAGTACTTC. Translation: CASSDKRDRNYEQYF.

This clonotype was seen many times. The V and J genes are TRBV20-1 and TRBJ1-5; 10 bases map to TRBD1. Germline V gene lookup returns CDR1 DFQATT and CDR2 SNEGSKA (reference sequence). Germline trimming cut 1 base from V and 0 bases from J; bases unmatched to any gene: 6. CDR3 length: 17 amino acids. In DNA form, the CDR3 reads TGCAGTGCTAGAGGGGACAGGGGAGTGGATAGCAATCAGCCCCAGCATTTT. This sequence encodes CSARGDRGVDSNQPQHF.

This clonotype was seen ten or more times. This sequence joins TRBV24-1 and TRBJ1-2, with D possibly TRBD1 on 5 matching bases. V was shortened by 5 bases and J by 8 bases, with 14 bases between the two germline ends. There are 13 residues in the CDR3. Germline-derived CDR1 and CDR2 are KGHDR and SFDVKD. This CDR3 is CATSGRGEGGYTF. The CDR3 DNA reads TGTGCCACCAGTGGAAGGGGCGAAGGGGGCTACACCTTC.

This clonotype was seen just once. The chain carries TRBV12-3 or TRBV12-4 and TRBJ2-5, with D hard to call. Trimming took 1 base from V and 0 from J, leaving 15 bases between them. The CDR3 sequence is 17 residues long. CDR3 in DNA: TGTGCCAGCAGTTTAGTGGTGGCGTTCCGGGACCAAGAGACCCAGTACTTC. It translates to CASSLVVAFRDQETQYF.

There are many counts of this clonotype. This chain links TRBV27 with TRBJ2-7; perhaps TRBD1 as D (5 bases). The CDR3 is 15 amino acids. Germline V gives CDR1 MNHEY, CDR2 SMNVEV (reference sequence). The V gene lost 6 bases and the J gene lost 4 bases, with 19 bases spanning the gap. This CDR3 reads CASSRRGFTGYEQYF. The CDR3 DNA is TGTGCCAGCAGCCGAAGGGGTTTTACCGGGTACGAGCAGTACTTC.

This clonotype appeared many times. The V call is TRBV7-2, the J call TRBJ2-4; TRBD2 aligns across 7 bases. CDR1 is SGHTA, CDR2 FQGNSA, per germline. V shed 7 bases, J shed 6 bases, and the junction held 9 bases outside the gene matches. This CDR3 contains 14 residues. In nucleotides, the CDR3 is TGTGCCAGCACTAAGAGGTGGGAGGGAAACATTCAGTACTTC. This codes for CASTKRWEGNIQYF.

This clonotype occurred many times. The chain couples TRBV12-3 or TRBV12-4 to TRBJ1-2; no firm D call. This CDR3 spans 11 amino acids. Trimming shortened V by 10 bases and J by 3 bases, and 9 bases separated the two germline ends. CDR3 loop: CATMADYGYTF. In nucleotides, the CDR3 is TGTGCCACAATGGCGGACTATGGCTACACCTTC.

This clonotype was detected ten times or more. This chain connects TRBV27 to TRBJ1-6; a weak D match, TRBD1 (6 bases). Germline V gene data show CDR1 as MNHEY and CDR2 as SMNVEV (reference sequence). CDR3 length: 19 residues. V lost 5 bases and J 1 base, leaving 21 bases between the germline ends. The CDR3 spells CASSTRQERLVSYNSPLHF. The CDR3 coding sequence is TGTGCCAGCAGTACCCGACAGGAACGACTAGTATCCTATAATTCACCCCTCCACTTT.

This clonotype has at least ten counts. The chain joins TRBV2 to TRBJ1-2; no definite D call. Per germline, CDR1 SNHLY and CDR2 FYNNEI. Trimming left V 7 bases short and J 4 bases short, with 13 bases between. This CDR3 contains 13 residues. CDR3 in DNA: TGTGCCAGCATTAGGGCAGCAACCTATGGCTACACCTTC. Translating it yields CASIRAATYGYTF.